What follows are 21 T cell receptor beta chains derived from one specimen sequenced in a study of kidney transplant recipient with SARS-CoV-2 infection. Each CDR3 protein gets one entry after TCRdb re-called the reads with MiXCR. The sample holds 200,000 to 300,000 distinct CDR3 sequences, less than 35% seen once. Source: a blood sample, taken at baseline and between days 110 and 120 from a kidney transplant recipient. These receptors were taken from a male patient aged 25-45 years who had COVID-19 and was a kidney transplant recipient. These T cells may partly come from the graft donor.

This clonotype was seen ten or more times. The rearrangement links TRBV5-4 to TRBJ1-2; no reliable D call. Between the trimmed V and J ends, which lost 5 bases and 4 bases, there was a span of 21 bases. The germline V gene encodes CDR1 SGHNT and CDR2 YYREEE (reference sequence). CDR3 length equals 16 residues. CDR3 in DNA: TGTGCCAGCAGTCTCTCCGTACCAGGAAAGACCTATGGCTACACCTTC. It specifies CASSLSVPGKTYGYTF. Full variable domain (remainder filled in from reference TRBV5-4 and TRBJ1-2): ETGVTQSPTHLIKTRGQQVTLRCSSQSGHNTVSWYQQALGQGPQFIFQYYREEENGRGNFPPRFSGLQFPNYSSELNVNALELDDSALYLCASSLSVPGKTYGYTFGSGTRLTVV.

Ten or more counts support this clonotype. The chain joins TRBV5-3 to TRBJ1-2; no definite D call. TRBV5-3 belongs to the ORF category, with a function that is uncertain. Trimming stripped 6 bases from V and 4 bases from J, with 22 bases between. CDR3 length equals 16 residues. CDR3 nucleotide sequence: TGTGCCAGAATCATCGCAGTGGTGAGAAAGACCTATGGCTACACCTTC. It yields the protein CARIIAVVRKTYGYTF.

DNA for the CDR3: TGTGCCTGGAGTGAGGGGGGGCGGTCGGACACTGAAGCTTTCTTT. The encoded protein is CAWSEGGRSDTEAFF. J is TRBJ1-1 and V is TRBV30, with D maybe TRBD1 (6 bases). The CDR3 extends over 15 amino acids. The germline V gene encodes CDR1 GTSNPN and CDR2 SVGIG (reference sequence). Trimming stripped 1 base from V and 3 bases from J, with 15 bases between.

Ten or more counts support this clonotype. The rearrangement joins TRBV4-1 to TRBJ2-5; D may be TRBD1 (5 bases). Trimming took 5 bases from V and 4 from J, leaving 14 bases between them. Germline CDR1 reads MGHRA; CDR2 reads YSYEKL. This CDR3 is built from 14 residues. CDR3: CASSSVGVVETQYF. In DNA, the CDR3 is TGCGCCAGCAGCTCCGTAGGGGTGGTAGAGACCCAGTACTTC.

For this clonotype: A junction end diverges from the germline sequence, so it may reflect a read error. This chain uses TRBV10-2 with TRBJ1-2, with no clear D. Germline assignment: CDR1 WSHSY and CDR2 SAAADI. The CDR3 length is 17 residues. The CDR3 DNA follows: TGCGCCAGCAGTCTGAGCCTCACTTATAGAAAGACCTATGACTACACCTTC. Its protein is CASSLSLTYRKTYDYTF.

In regard to this clonotype: A far larger clone is off by one base, so a read error is likely. CDR3 amino acids: CAGSLVSGRGYEQYF. The CDR3 region has the DNA TGTGCCGGCAGCTTAGTTTCCGGGAGGGGGTACGAGCAGTACTTC. The V call is TRBV7-6, the J call TRBJ2-7; TRBD2 matches 8 bases. The CDR3 covers 15 residues. Germline lookup yields CDR1 SGHVS and CDR2 FNYEAQ.

This clonotype was counted ten times or more. V is TRBV19 and J is TRBJ2-5, with a tentative D call TRBD1 (6 bases). The V gene's germline CDR1 is LNHDA and CDR2 SQIVND (reference sequence). The CDR3 sequence is 13 residues long. V lost 6 bases and J lost 1, with 9 bases in between. The CDR3 nucleotides are TGTGCCAGTAGGGTGGACAGCCAAGAGACCCAGTACTTC. Translating it yields CASRVDSQETQYF.

About this clonotype itself: It may be a read error: a sequence one base away is much more abundant. The chain uses TRBV19 and TRBJ2-4; a weak D match, TRBD2 (7 bases). The J call is uncertain, as TRBJ2-1 better fits the DNA end. This CDR3 region has 15 residues. Germline CDR1 reads LNHDA; CDR2 reads SQIVND (reference sequence). CDR3 DNA: TGTGCCAGTAGTATAGTTGGGGGGGCCTACAATGGGCAGTTCTTC. Translated, it gives CASSIVGGAYNGQFF.

Ten or more counts support this clonotype. V gene TRBV5-6 combines with J gene TRBJ1-3, with D hard to call. CDR1 and CDR2 (germline): SGHDT, YYEEEE. Trimming removed 2 bases from V and 2 bases from J, with 11 bases in between. The CDR3 runs 15 residues. The CDR3: CASSFRGLAGNTIYF. The CDR3 nucleotides are TGTGCCAGCAGCTTCCGGGGTCTTGCTGGAAACACCATATATTTT.

About this clonotype: This may be a read error, as it is one base from a much larger clone. Lacking the conserved final phenylalanine or tryptophan, this CDR3 likely reflects a read error. V and J are TRBV7-9 and TRBJ2-5; the D is unclear. Germline values: CDR1 SEHNR, CDR2 FQNEAQ (reference sequence). Trimming cost V 5 bases and J 7 bases, with 11 bases left between them. The CDR3 totals 12 residues. CDR3 in amino acids: CASSTSVGTQYL. CDR3 coding DNA: TGTGCCAGCAGCACTTCGGTGGGGACCCAGTACCTC.

Remarks on this clonotype: At one end the junction does not follow the germline gene, possibly because of a read error. V is TRBV20-1 and J is TRBJ2-5, with TRBD1 identical over 9 bases. Looked up from germline, CDR1 is DFQATT and CDR2 is SNEGSKA (reference sequence). This CDR3 has 13 amino acids. CDR3 protein: CSAPGQGQEAQYF. For the CDR3, the DNA is TGCAGTGCTCCCGGACAGGGGCAAGAGGCCCAGTACTTC.

This clonotype was detected ten times or more. V and J are TRBV7-8 and TRBJ1-2, with D unclear. Germline CDR1 reads SGHVS; CDR2 reads FQNEAQ. This CDR3 contains 17 residues. The V end lost 4 bases, the J end lost 4 bases, and 22 bases lay between the germline ends. CDR3 protein: CASSSAMFTRKTYGYTF. The CDR3 nucleotides read TGTGCCAGCAGCTCTGCGATGTTTACCCGAAAGACCTATGGCTACACCTTC. Filled out from reference TRBV7-8 and TRBJ1-2, the complete variable domain reads GAGVSQSPRYKVAKRGQDVALRCDPISGHVSLFWYQQALGQGPEFLTYFQNEAQLDKSGLPSDRFFAERPEGSVSTLKIQRTQQEDSAVYLCASSSAMFTRKTYGYTFGSGTRLTVV.

This clonotype was observed at least ten times. The chain links TRBV5-1 to TRBJ1-2, with D possibly TRBD1 on 5 matching bases. The CDR3 has 15 residues. Germline CDR1 reads SGHRS; CDR2 reads YFSETQ. V gave up 0 bases and J gave up 8 bases, with 17 bases separating them. The CDR3 DNA sequence: TGCGCCAGCAGCTTGGAAGTACGGCGGGACTTCGGCTACACCTTC. Residues: CASSLEVRRDFGYTF.

This clonotype occurred many times. The rearrangement joins TRBV5-5 to TRBJ1-2; D gene ambiguous. The germline CDR1 and CDR2 sequences are SGHKS and YYEKEE (reference sequence). V lost 7 bases to trimming and J lost 4 bases, with 23 bases between them. The CDR3 consists of 16 residues. The CDR3 here is CASGYCVSRKTYGYTF. The CDR3 nucleotides read TGTGCCAGCGGGTATTGTGTCTCGCGAAAGACCTATGGCTACACCTTC. Full variable domain (rest looked up from reference TRBV5-5 and TRBJ1-2): DAGVTQSPTHLIKTRGQQVTLRCSPISGHKSVSWYQQVLGQGPQFIFQYYEKEERGRGNFPDRFSARQFPNYSSELNVNALLLGDSALYLCASGYCVSRKTYGYTFGSGTRLTVV.

Of note for this clonotype: A single base separates this from a much larger clone, so it may be a read error. The rearrangement joins TRBV25-1 to TRBJ1-4; D not certain. The CDR3 consists of 12 residues. Germline CDR1 is MGHDK and CDR2 is SYGVNS. Trimming removed 8 bases from V and 8 bases from J, with 12 bases in between. The CDR3 DNA reads as TGTGCCAGCGGAACCGGGAGCGAAAAACTGTTTTTT. As protein: CASGTGSEKLFF.

This clonotype was seen many times. The rearrangement joins TRBV4-2 to TRBJ2-3; 8 bases line up with TRBD1. The V and J ends lost 0 bases and 4 bases, in that order; junction bases with no gene match: 6. This CDR3 is 16 amino acids long. Germline assignment: CDR1 LGHNA and CDR2 YNFKEQ. CDR3: CASSQDWTGLADTQYF. For the CDR3, the DNA is TGTGCCAGCAGCCAAGATTGGACAGGGTTGGCAGATACGCAGTATTTT.

Concerning this clonotype: This may be a read error, as it is one base from a much larger clone. The rearrangement links TRBV6-5 to TRBJ2-5; D gene unclear. Trimming removed 0 bases from V and 5 bases from J, with 10 bases in between. The CDR3 is made up of 14 amino acids. The V gene's germline CDR1 is MNHEY and CDR2 SVGAGI. The CDR3, as DNA: TGTGCCAGCAGTTACTCGGCAGCGTCGGAGACCCAGTACTTC. Translated, it gives CASSYSAASETQYF.

Details on this clonotype: A much larger clone lies a single base off, so this may be a read error. This chain links TRBV5-1 with TRBJ2-7; D is ambiguous. Germline V gene data show CDR1 as SGHRS and CDR2 as YFSETQ. The CDR3 sequence is 13 residues long. CDR3 residues: CASRARSADERYF. In nucleotides, the CDR3 is TGCGCCAGCAGGGCGAGAAGCGCCGACGAGCGGTACTTC.

This clonotype turned up a few times. The chain joins TRBV28 to TRBJ2-1; perhaps TRBD2 as D (7 bases). This CDR3 comprises 17 residues. The V and J ends lost 5 bases and 0 bases respectively, with 17 bases between them. CDR1 and CDR2 from the germline V gene are MDHEN and SYDVKM. CDR3 sequence: CASSTFPGEGSYNEQFF. Written as DNA, the CDR3 is TGTGCCAGCAGTACCTTCCCAGGGGAGGGCTCCTACAATGAGCAGTTCTTC. Full variable domain (rest looked up from reference TRBV28 and TRBJ2-1): DVKVTQSSRYLVKRTGEKVFLECVQDMDHENMFWYRQDPGLGLRLIYFSYDVKMKEKGDIPEGYSVSREKKERFSLILESASTNQTSMYLCASSTFPGEGSYNEQFFGPGTRLTVL.

Concerning this clonotype: One base away lies a much larger clone, so this may be a sequencing read error. The chain is built from TRBV12-3 or TRBV12-4 and TRBJ1-1; the D gene is possibly TRBD1 (6 bases). CDR3 length: 15 residues. The CDR3 bases are TGTGCCAACAGTCCATACAGGGCCTGGGGGCAAGAAGCTTTCTTT. As protein: CANSPYRAWGQEAFF.

Of note for this clonotype: This clone may be a read error of a much larger clone one base away. Since the CDR3 does not end with the conserved phenylalanine or tryptophan, this likely comes from a read error. This chain connects TRBV6-5 to TRBJ1-1; D is uncertain. The CDR3 contains 14 residues. Germline V gene sequence: CDR1 MNHEY, CDR2 SVGAGI. V was pared by 5 bases and J by 6 bases, with 16 bases between. CDR3 loop: CASSEAGSAPEAFL. In nucleotides, the CDR3 is TGTGCCAGCAGTGAGGCAGGCTCTGCACCTGAAGCTTTCCTT.